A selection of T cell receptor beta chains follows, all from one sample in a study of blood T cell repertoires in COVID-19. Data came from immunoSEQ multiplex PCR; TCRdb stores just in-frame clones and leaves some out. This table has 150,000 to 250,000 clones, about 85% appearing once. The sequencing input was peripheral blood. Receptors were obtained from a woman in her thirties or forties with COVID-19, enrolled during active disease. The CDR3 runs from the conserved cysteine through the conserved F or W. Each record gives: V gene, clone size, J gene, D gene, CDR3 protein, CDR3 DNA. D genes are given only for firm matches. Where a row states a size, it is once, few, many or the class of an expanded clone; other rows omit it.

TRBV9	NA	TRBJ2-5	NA	CASSTGGLQTQYF	TGTGCCAGCAGCACTGGCGGCCTTCAGACCCAGTACTTC
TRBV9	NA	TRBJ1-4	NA	CASSVGLANEKLFF	TGTGCCAGCAGCGTAGGGCTTGCTAATGAAAAACTGTTTTTT
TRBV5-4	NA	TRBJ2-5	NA	CASSLGQAQETQYF	TGTGCCAGCAGCTTGGGGCAGGCCCAAGAGACCCAGTACTTC
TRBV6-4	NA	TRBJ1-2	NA	CASSDSVQAPIRGYTF	TGTGCCAGCAGTGACTCCGTACAGGCCCCTATACGTGGCTACACCTTC
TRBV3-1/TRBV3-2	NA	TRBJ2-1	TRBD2	CASSPGSGGYSYNEQFF	TGTGCCAGCAGCCCCGGGAGCGGGGGCTACTCCTACAATGAGCAGTTCTTC
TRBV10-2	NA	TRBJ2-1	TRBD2	CASRPTSGRAWGNEQFF	TGCGCCAGCAGACCTACTAGCGGGAGGGCCTGGGGGAATGAGCAGTTCTTC
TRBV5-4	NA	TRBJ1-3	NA	CASSVMDSGGNTIYF	TGTGCCAGCAGCGTGATGGACTCTGGAGGGAACACCATATATTTT
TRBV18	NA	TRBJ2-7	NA	CASSPGGYEQYF	TGTGCCAGCTCACCCGGCGGCTACGAGCAGTACTTC
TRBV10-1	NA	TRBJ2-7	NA	CASRDSGGEQYF	TGCGCCAGCAGGGACTCGGGCGGAGAGCAGTACTTC
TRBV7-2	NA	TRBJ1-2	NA	CASSPLISSGNYGYTF	TGTGCCAGCAGCCCCCTCATTAGCTCGGGTAACTATGGCTACACCTTC
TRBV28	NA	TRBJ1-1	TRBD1	CASKLGQGNTEAFF	TGTGCCAGCAAACTGGGACAGGGGAACACTGAAGCTTTCTTT
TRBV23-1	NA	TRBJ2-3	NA	CASCAGIPNPF	TGCGCCAGCTGCGCCGGGATCCCCAACCCTTTT
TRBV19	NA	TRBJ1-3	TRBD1	CASNPGQGYSGNTIYF	TGTGCCAGTAATCCGGGACAGGGGTACTCTGGAAACACCATATATTTT
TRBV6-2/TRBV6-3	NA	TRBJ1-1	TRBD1	CASSYRDRNTEAFF	TGTGCCAGCAGTTATCGGGACAGGAACACTGAAGCTTTCTTT
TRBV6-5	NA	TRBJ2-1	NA	CATKGISYNEQFF	TGTGCCACCAAGGGGATTTCCTACAATGAGCAGTTCTTC
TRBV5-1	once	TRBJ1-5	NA	CASSATGYSNQPQHF	TGCGCCAGCAGCGCGACAGGTTATAGCAATCAGCCCCAGCATTTT
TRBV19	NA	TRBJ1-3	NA	CASSLGHPGNTIYF	TGTGCCAGTAGCCTGGGCCATCCTGGAAACACCATATATTTT
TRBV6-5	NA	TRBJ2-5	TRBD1	CASRQTGGSQETQYF	TGTGCCAGCAGGCAGACAGGGGGCAGCCAAGAGACCCAGTACTTC
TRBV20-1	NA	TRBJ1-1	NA	CSARQGWAFF	TGCAGTGCTAGACAGGGCTGGGCTTTCTTT
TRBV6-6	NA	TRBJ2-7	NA	CASSNGGTYEQYF	TGTGCCAGCAGCAACGGAGGGACCTACGAGCAGTACTTC
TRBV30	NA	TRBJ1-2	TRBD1	CAWQSGQHYGYTF	TGTGCCTGGCAATCGGGACAGCACTATGGCTACACCTTC
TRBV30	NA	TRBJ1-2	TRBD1	CANSQGGYGYTF	TGTGCCAACTCACAGGGGGGCTATGGCTACACCTTC
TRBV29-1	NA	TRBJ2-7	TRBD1	CSAVRVLGTVEQYF	TGCAGCGCCGTTCGGGTCCTAGGGACAGTGGAGCAGTACTTC
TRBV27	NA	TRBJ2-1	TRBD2	CASGWGTSEHEQFF	TGTGCCAGCGGGTGGGGGACTAGTGAACATGAGCAGTTCTTC
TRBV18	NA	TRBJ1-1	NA	CASSLSQTVNTEAFF	TGTGCCAGCTCCCTCTCACAGACGGTGAACACTGAAGCTTTCTTT
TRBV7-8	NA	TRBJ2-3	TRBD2	CASSLGGAGGVGTDTQYF	TGTGCCAGCAGCTTAGGAGGGGCGGGAGGCGTGGGTACAGATACGCAGTATTTT
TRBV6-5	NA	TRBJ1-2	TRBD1	CASRTGGAHGYTF	TGTGCCAGCAGAACAGGGGGCGCGCATGGCTACACCTTC
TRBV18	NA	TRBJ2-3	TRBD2	CASSLSSGRGPDTQYF	TGTGCCAGCTCGCTCTCTAGCGGGAGAGGCCCAGATACGCAGTATTTT
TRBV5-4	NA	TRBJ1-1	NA	CASSLAGGAEAFF	TGTGCCAGCAGCTTGGCCGGGGGAGCTGAAGCTTTCTTT
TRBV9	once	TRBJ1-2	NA	CASSVLEGGYGYTF	TGTGCCAGCAGCGTACTGGAGGGCGGCTATGGCTACACCTTC
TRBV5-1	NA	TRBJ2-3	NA	CASSETGVADTQYF	TGCGCCAGCAGCGAAACGGGGGTGGCAGATACGCAGTATTTT
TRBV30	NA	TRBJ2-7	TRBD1	CACSDRGVTYEQYF	TGTGCCTGTTCAGACAGGGGAGTCACCTACGAGCAGTACTTC
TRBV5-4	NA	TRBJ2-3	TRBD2	CASSSIVGLAGLTDTQYF	TGTGCCAGCAGCTCCATCGTCGGACTAGCGGGGTTGACAGATACGCAGTATTTT
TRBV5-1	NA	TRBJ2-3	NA	CASSLAGADTQYF	TGCGCCAGCAGCTTGGCCGGTGCTGATACGCAGTATTTT
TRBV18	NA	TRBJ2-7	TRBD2	CASSQAAGTNVEQYF	TGTGCCAGCTCACAGGCCGCCGGGACTAACGTCGAGCAGTACTTC
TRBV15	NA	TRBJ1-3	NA	CATNLGSGNTIYF	TGTGCCACCAATCTGGGCTCGGGAAACACCATATATTTT
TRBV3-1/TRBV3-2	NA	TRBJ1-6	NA	CASSQDGLTPLHF	TGTGCCAGCAGCCAAGATGGACTGACACCCCTCCACTTT
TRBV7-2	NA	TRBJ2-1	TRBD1	CASSLMTGTYNEQFF	TGTGCCAGCAGCTTAATGACAGGGACCTACAATGAGCAGTTCTTC
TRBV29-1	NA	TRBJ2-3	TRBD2	CSLDGGTSGADTQYF	TGCAGTCTAGATGGGGGGACTAGCGGGGCAGATACGCAGTATTTT
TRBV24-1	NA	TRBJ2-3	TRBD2	CATSMTSGGAADTQYF	TGTGCCACCAGTATGACTAGCGGGGGGGCAGCAGATACGCAGTATTTT
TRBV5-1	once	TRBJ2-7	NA	CASSSTYEQYF	TGCGCCAGCAGCTCTACCTACGAGCAGTACTTC
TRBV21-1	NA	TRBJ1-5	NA	CASSKRSNQPQHF	TGTGCCAGCAGCAAACGTAGCAATCAGCCCCAGCATTTT
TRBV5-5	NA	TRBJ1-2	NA	CASSFAPRGWDYGYTF	TGTGCCAGCAGCTTCGCCCCCAGAGGATGGGACTATGGCTACACCTTC
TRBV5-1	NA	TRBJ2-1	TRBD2	CASSLARTSGGSYNEQFF	TGCGCCAGCAGCTTGGCCCGGACTAGCGGGGGCTCCTACAATGAGCAGTTCTTC
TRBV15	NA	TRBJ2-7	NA	CATSRDPTAGVRYEQYF	TGTGCCACCAGCAGAGATCCCACCGCCGGGGTCCGCTACGAGCAGTACTTC